Included here is one TCR beta chain sequence, with context. Its antigen is currently not known. No much larger clone is present one base from it, and per-base qualities are unavailable. The library was generated by RT-PCR. TCRdb shows the sequencer as Illumina MiSeq. The public reads were quality trimmed at Q25 with fastp and then assembled into clones with MiXCR by TCRdb, keeping productive beta chains. A single entry per CDR3 protein holds the most common genes and DNA from its merged rows. For this sample the table gives about 680,000 distinct CDR3 sequences, of which 12% to 15% were detected only once. The ten largest clones add up to 3.6% of the sample. There are 17 amino acids in the CDR3, from cysteine to phenylalanine inclusive. Here the CDR3 DNA is all that survives: 51 bases in frame from base 1. Cut back by 5 bases and 0 bases, the V and J ends lie 18 bases apart. For CDR1 and CDR2, the germline V gene lists MNHNS and SASEGT.

This record belongs to a study (TCRdb year 2016). The sequence is built from TRBV6-1 and TRBJ2-3; TRBD2 is possibly the D segment (6 matching bases). Sequencing used memory CD4+ T cells from blood. The origin of this receptor is a female donor in good health, serving as a healthy control. The CDR3 region reads CASSRALAHRSTDTQYF. In nucleotide form, the sequence is TGTGCCAGCAGTCGGGCCCTAGCGCATAGGAGCACAGATACGCAGTATTTT.